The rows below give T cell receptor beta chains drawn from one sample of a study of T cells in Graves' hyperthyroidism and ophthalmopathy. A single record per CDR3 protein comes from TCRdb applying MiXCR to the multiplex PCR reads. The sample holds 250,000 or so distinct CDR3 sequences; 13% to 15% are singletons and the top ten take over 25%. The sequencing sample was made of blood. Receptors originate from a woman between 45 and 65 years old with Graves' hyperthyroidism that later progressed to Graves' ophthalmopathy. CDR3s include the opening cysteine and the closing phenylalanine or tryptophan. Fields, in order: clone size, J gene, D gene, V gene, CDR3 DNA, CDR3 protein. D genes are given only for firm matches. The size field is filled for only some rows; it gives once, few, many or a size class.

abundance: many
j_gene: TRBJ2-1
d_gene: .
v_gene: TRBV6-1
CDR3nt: TGTGCCAGCAGCTTAGCGTACAGCTCCTACAATGAGCAGTTCTTC
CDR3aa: CASSLAYSSYNEQFF

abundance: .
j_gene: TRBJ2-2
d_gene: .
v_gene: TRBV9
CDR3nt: TGTGCCAGCAGCGCCGGGACGACGAACACCGGGGAGCTGTTTTTT
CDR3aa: CASSAGTTNTGELFF

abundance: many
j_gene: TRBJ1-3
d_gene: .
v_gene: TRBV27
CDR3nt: TGTGCCAGCAGTTCCGGACGGCCCGTGAGGGGAAACACCATATATTTT
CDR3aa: CASSSGRPVRGNTIYF

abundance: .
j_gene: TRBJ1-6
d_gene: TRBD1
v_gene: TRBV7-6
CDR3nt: TGTGCCAGCAGCTTAGTTGGGACAGGGGATTCACCCCTCCACTTT
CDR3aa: CASSLVGTGDSPLHF

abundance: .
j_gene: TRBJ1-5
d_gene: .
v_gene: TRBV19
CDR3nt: TGTGCCGGGGGGCCCCCGGGGGCGCTCTATCAGCCCCAGCATTTT
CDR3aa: CAGGPPGALYQPQHF

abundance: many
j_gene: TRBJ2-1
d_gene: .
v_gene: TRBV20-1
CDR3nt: TGCAGTGCTAGAGAGATACAGGGAAAAACCTACAATGAGCAGTTCTTC
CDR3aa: CSAREIQGKTYNEQFF

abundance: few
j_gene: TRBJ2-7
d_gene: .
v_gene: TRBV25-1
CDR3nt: TGTGCCAGCAGTCAGGGGGGTTTTTATCCGGAGCAGTACTTC
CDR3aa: CASSQGGFYPEQYF

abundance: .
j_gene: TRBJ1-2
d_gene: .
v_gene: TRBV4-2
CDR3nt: TGTGCCAGCAGACTGGATATCGAAAACTATGGCTACACCTTC
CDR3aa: CASRLDIENYGYTF

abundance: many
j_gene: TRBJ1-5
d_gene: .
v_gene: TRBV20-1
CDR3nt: TGCAGTGCTGAGGGGAAACTATCCGGGGGAAGTAGCAATCAGCCCCAGCATTTT
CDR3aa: CSAEGKLSGGSSNQPQHF

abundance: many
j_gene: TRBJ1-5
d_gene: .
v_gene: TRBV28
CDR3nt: TGTGCCAGCAGTTTAAGGGGAGGTCAGCCCCAGCATTTT
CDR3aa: CASSLRGGQPQHF

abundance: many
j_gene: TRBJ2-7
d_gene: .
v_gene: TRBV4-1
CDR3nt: TGCGCCAGCAGCCAGTTGTTGGGGCTGAGAGGATCCTACGAGCAGTACTTC
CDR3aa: CASSQLLGLRGSYEQYF

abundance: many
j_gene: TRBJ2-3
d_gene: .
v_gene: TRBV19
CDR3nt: TGTGCCAGTAGTACCTTAGCAGAGACGCAGTATTTT
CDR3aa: CASSTLAETQYF

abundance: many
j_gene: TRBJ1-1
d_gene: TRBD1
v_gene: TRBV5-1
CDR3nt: TGCGCCAGCAGCTGGGGACAGGGAGACACTGAAGCTTTCTTT
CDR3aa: CASSWGQGDTEAFF

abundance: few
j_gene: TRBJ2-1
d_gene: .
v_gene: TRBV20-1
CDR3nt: TGCAGTGCTAGAGGAGGAAGCGGCTCCTACAATGAGCAGTTCTTC
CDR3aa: CSARGGSGSYNEQFF

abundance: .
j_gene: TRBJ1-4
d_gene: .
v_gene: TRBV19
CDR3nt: TGTGCCAGTAGTCCCTTTGACAGCCAAGGGGAAAAACTGTTTTTT
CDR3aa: CASSPFDSQGEKLFF

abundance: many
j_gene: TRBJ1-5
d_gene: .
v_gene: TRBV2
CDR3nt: TGTGCCAGCATCTCACTTGGGGGTTTCAATCAGCCCCAGCATTTT
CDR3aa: CASISLGGFNQPQHF